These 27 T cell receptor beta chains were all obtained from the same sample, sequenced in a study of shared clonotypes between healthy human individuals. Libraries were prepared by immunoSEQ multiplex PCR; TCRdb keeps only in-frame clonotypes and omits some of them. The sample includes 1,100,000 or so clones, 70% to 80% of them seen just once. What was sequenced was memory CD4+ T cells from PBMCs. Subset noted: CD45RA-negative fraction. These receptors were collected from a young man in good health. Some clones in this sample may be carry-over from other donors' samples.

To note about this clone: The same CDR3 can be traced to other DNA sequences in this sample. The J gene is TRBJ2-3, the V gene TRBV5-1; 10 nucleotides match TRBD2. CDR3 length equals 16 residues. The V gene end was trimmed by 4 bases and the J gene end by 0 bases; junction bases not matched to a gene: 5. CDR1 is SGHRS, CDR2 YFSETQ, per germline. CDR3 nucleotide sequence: TGCGCCAGCAGCCCCGGACTAGCGGCCAGCACAGATACGCAGTATTTT. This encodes CASSPGLAASTDTQYF.

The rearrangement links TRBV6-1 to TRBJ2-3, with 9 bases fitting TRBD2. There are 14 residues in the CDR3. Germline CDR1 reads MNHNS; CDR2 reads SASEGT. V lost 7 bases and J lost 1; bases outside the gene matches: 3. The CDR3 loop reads CASIRLAGTDTQYF. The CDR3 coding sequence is TGTGCCAGCATAAGACTAGCGGGCACAGATACGCAGTATTTT.

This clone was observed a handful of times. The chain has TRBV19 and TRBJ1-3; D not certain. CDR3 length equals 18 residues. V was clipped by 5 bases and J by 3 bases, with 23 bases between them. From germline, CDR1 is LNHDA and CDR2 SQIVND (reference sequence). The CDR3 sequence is CASSAGSDRVRSGNTIYF. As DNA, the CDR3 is TGTGCCAGTAGTGCCGGATCAGATAGGGTTCGTAGTGGAAACACCATATATTTT.

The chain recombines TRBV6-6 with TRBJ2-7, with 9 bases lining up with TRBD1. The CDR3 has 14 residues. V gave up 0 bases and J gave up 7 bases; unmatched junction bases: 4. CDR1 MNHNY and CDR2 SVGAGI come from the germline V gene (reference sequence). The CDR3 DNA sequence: TGTGCCAGCAGTTACTCGGGACAGGGTCGTGAGCAGTACTTC. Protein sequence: CASSYSGQGREQYF.

In DNA, the CDR3 is TGTGCCAGCAGCTTAGTAACGGGAGGTCCGTACTTC. Its protein product is CASSLVTGGPYF. The rearrangement links TRBV11-2 to TRBJ2-7, with 7 bases aligning to TRBD2. The CDR3 runs to 12 residues. The junction had 6 bases not matched to a gene; V was cut back by 1 base and J by 12 bases. Per the germline V gene, CDR1 is SGHAT and CDR2 is FQNNGV.

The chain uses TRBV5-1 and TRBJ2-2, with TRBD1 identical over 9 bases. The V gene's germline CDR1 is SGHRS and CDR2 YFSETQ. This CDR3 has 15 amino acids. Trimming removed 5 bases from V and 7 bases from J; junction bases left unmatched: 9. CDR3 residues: CASRRNRDRVGELFF. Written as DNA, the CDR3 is TGCGCCAGCAGAAGGAACCGGGACAGGGTCGGGGAGCTGTTTTTT.

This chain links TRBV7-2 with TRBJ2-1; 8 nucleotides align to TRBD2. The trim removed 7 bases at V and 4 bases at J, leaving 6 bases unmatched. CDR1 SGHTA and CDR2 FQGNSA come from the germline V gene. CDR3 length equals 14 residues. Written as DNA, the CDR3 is TGTGCCAGCACCAAACCGGGGGGGTACAATGAGCAGTTCTTC. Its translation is CASTKPGGYNEQFF.

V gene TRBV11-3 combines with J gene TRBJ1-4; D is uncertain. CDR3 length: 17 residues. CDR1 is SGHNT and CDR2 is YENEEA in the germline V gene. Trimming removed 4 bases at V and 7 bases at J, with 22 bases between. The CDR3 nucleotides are TGTGCCAGCAGCTCCACTCTCTGTAGAGTCCACTGTGAAAAACTGTTTTTT. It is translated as CASSSTLCRVHCEKLFF.

The CDR3 DNA sequence: TGTGCCATCAGTAAGACAGGGGCGGGAATCTACGAGCAGTACTTC. It yields the protein CAISKTGAGIYEQYF. This rearrangement joins TRBV10-3 to TRBJ2-7, with TRBD1 matching over 8 bases. This CDR3 has 15 amino acids. V was clipped by 5 bases and J by 3 bases; unmatched bases: 9. The V gene's germline CDR1 is ENHRY and CDR2 SYGVKD.

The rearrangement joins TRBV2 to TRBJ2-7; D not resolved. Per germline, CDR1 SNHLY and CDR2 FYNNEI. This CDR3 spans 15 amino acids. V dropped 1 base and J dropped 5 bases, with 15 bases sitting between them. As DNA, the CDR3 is TGTGCCAGCAGTGAAGAGGCACAGAGTGGGGACGAGCAGTACTTC. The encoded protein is CASSEEAQSGDEQYF.

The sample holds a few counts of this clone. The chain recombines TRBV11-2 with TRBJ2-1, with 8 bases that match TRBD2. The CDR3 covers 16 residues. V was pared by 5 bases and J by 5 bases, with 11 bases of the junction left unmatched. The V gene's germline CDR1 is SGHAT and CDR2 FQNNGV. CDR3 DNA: TGTGCCAGCAGCAGGGTGAGCGGGAGTTCCCACAATGAGCAGTTCTTC. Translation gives CASSRVSGSSHNEQFF.

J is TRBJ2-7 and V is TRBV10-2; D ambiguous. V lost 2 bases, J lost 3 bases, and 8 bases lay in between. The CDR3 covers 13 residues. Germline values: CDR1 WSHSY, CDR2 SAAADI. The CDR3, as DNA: TGCGCCAGCAGTGAGGGCCCGTACTACGAGCAGTACTTC. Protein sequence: CASSEGPYYEQYF.

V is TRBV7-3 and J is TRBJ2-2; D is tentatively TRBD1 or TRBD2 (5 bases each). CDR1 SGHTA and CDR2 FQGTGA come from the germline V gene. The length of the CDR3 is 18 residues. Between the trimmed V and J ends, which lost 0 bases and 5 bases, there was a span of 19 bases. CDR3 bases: TGTGCCAGCAGCTTAACGGGTTGGGGGATTCAGGAAACCGGGGAGCTGTTTTTT. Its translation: CASSLTGWGIQETGELFF.

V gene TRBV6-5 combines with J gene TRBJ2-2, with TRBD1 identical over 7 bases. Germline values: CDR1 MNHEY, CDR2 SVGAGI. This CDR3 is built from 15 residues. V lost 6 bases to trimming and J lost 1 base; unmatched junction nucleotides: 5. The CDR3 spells CASRKGTENTGELFF. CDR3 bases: TGTGCCAGCAGAAAGGGGACAGAGAACACCGGGGAGCTGTTTTTT.

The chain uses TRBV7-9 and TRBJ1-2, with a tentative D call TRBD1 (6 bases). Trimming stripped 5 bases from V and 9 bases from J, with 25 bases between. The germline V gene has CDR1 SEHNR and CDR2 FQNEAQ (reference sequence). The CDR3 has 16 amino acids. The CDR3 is CASSLPLGGQGSSYTF. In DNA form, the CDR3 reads TGTGCCAGCAGCCTCCCCCTGGGGGGGCAGGGTAGCAGCTACACCTTC.

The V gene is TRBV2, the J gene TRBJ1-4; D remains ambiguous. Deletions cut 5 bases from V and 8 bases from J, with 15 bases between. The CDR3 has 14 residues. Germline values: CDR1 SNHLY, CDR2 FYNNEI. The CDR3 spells CASSPGGVDEKLFF. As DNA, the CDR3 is TGTGCCAGCAGTCCAGGTGGTGTGGACGAAAAACTGTTTTTT.

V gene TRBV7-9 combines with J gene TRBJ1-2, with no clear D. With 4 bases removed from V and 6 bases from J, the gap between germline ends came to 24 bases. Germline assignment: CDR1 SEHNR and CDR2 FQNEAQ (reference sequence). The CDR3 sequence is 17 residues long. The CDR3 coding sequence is TGTGCCAGCAGCTCACCTCTTTCGGGCAGGCCCGGGGATGGCTACACCTTC. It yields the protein CASSSPLSGRPGDGYTF.

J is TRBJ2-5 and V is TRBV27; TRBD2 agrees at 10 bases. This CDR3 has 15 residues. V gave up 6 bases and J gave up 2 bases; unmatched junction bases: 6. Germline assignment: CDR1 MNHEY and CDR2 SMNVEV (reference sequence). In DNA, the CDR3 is TGTGCCAGCAGAAAAGCGGGAGGGCAACAAGAGACCCAGTACTTC. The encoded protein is CASRKAGGQQETQYF.

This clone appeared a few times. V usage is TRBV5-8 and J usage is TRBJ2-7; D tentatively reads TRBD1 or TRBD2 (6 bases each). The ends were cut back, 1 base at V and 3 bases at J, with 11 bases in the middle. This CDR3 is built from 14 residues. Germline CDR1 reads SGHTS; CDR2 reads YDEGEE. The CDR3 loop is CASSLPGALYEQYF. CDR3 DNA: TGTGCCAGCAGCTTGCCGGGGGCCCTCTACGAGCAGTACTTC. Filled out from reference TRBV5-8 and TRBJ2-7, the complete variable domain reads EAGVTQSPTHLIKTRGQQATLRCSPISGHTSVYWYQQALGLGLQFLLWYDEGEERNRGNFPPRFSGRQFPNYSSELNVNALELEDSALYLCASSLPGALYEQYFGPGTRLTVT.

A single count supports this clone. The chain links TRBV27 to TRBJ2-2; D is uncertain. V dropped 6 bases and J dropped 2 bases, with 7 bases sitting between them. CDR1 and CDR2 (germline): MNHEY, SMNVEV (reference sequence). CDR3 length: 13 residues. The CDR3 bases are TGTGCCAGCAGACTCCCTAACACCGGGGAGCTGTTTTTT. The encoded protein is CASRLPNTGELFF.

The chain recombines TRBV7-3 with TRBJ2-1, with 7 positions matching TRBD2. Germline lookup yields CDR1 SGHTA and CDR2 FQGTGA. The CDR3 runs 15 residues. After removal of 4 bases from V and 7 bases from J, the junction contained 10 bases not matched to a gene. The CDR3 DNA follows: TGTGCCAGCAGCTCCGGACTAGTATTAAGGAATGAGCAGTTCTTC. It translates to CASSSGLVLRNEQFF.

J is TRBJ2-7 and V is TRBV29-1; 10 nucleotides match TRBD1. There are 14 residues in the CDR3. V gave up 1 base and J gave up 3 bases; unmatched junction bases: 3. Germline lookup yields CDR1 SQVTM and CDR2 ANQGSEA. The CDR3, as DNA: TGCAGCGTTGAAGTCCGGACAGGGGGCTACGAGCAGTACTTC. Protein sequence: CSVEVRTGGYEQYF.

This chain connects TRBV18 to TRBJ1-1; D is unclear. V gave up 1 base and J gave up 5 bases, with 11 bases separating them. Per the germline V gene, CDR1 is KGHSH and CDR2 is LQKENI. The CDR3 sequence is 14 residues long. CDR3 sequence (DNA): TGTGCCAGCTCACCACTGGCCTTAGGGACTGAAGCTTTCTTT. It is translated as CASSPLALGTEAFF.

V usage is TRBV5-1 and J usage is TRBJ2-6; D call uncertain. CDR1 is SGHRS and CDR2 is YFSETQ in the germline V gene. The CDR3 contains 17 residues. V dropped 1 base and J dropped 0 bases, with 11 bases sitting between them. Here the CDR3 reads CASSLKVPSSGANVLTF. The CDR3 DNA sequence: TGCGCCAGCAGCTTGAAGGTACCGAGCTCTGGGGCCAACGTCCTGACTTTC.

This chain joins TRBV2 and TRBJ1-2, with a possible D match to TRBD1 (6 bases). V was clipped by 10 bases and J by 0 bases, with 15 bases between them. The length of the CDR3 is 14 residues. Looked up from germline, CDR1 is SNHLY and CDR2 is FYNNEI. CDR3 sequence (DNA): TGTGCCACCGCACAGGGCCCAGCTAACTATGGCTACACCTTC. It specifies CATAQGPANYGYTF.

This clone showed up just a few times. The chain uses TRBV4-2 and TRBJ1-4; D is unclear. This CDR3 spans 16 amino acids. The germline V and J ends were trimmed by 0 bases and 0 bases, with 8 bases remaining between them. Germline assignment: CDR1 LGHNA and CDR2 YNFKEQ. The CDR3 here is CASSQDRLATNEKLFF. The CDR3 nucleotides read TGTGCCAGCAGCCAAGATCGTTTAGCAACTAATGAAAAACTGTTTTTT.

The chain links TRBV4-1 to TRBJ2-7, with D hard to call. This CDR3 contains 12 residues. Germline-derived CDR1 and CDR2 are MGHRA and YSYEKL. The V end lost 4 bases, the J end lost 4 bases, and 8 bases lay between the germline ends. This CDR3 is CASSPDGYEQYF. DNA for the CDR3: TGCGCCAGCAGCCCGGACGGTTACGAGCAGTACTTC.